One and the same sample provided the 8 T cell receptor beta chains below, sequenced in a study of cytomegalovirus exposure and HLA in healthy donors. PCR amplification relied on 60 Vbeta primers (plus 13 Jbeta primers). The assay was immunoSEQ multiplex PCR, and TCRdb's table has in-frame clones only and misses some. Here the sample spans about 160,000 clones, around four fifths being singletons. The sequenced sample consisted of PBMCs. These receptors were obtained from a woman aged 45-59 years in good health and CMV-seronegative.

CDR3 nucleotide sequence: TGTGCCAGTAGTGCCCGAGAGTTGAATCAGCCCCAGCATTTT. It yields the protein CASSARELNQPQHF. V usage is TRBV19 and J usage is TRBJ1-5; D remains unclear. CDR3 length: 14 residues. Germline V gene data show CDR1 as LNHDA and CDR2 as SQIVND (reference sequence). Between the trimmed V and J ends, which lost 5 bases and 4 bases, there was a span of 12 bases.

V and J are TRBV7-3 and TRBJ2-3, with D possibly matching TRBD2 (6 bases). The V gene lost 5 bases and the J gene lost 0 bases, with 15 bases spanning the gap. This CDR3 comprises 16 residues. The germline gives CDR1 SGHTA, CDR2 FQGTGA. The CDR3 sequence: CASSPLNRGSTDTQYF. For the CDR3, the DNA is TGTGCCAGCAGCCCCCTCAACCGGGGGAGCACAGATACGCAGTATTTT.

The chain combines TRBV27 with TRBJ1-5; 8 bases map to TRBD1. Trimming removed 5 bases from V and 3 bases from J; junction bases left unmatched: 6. This CDR3 is 15 amino acids long. Germline CDR1 is MNHEY and CDR2 is SMNVEV (reference sequence). CDR3 sequence (DNA): TGTGCCAGCAGTATCGGGACAGGCGCCAATCAGCCCCAGCATTTT. Protein sequence: CASSIGTGANQPQHF.

CDR3 region: CASSESASGNTGELFF. DNA for the CDR3: TGTGCCAGCAGTGAATCAGCTAGCGGGAACACCGGGGAGCTGTTTTTT. The chain is built from TRBV25-1 and TRBJ2-2; 7 nucleotides line up with TRBD2. Trimming took 1 base from V and 1 from J; bases not matched to a gene: 3. Per the germline V gene, CDR1 is MGHDK and CDR2 is SYGVNS. The CDR3 runs to 16 residues.

This chain connects TRBV4-2 to TRBJ1-1; maybe TRBD1 (6 bases). The CDR3 runs to 14 residues. Trimming shortened V by 2 bases and J by 4 bases, and 11 bases separated the two germline ends. Germline V gives CDR1 LGHNA, CDR2 YNFKEQ. CDR3: CASSQPGDPTEAFF. The CDR3 DNA reads TGTGCCAGCAGCCAACCAGGGGACCCCACTGAAGCTTTCTTT.

The V and J genes are TRBV27 and TRBJ2-7, with D possibly matching TRBD2 (5 bases). Germline V gene sequence: CDR1 MNHEY, CDR2 SMNVEV (reference sequence). The CDR3 has 16 amino acids. Trimming stripped 3 bases from V and 4 bases from J, with 19 bases between. The CDR3 nucleotides read TGTGCCAGCAGTTTTGGACTCCCTGTATACGGTTACGAGCAGTACTTC. It specifies CASSFGLPVYGYEQYF.

The chain uses TRBV5-1 and TRBJ1-2; the D gene is possibly TRBD1 (5 bases). CDR3 length equals 15 residues. Germline values: CDR1 SGHRS, CDR2 YFSETQ. Trimming removed 4 bases at V and 5 bases at J, with 18 bases between. CDR3 loop: CASSLDGGFGYGYTF. In DNA, the CDR3 is TGCGCCAGCAGCCTGGACGGGGGTTTCGGATATGGCTACACCTTC. The full variable domain, in which reference TRBV5-1 and TRBJ1-2 provide the parts outside the CDR3, is KAGVTQTPRYLIKTRGQQVTLSCSPISGHRSVSWYQQTPGQGLQFLFEYFSETQRNKGNFPGRFSGRQFSNSRSEMNVSTLELGDSALYLCASSLDGGFGYGYTFGSGTRLTVV.

The chain carries TRBV6-5 and TRBJ2-5, with TRBD2 matching 15 bases. Germline V gives CDR1 MNHEY, CDR2 SVGAGI. The CDR3 sequence is 15 residues long. The J segment lost 5 bases and the V segment lost 8 bases, leaving 6 bases of the junction unmatched. The CDR3 nucleotides are TGTGCCAGCCGCTTAGGGACTAGCGGGAGGGAGACCCAGTACTTC. This translates into CASRLGTSGRETQYF.